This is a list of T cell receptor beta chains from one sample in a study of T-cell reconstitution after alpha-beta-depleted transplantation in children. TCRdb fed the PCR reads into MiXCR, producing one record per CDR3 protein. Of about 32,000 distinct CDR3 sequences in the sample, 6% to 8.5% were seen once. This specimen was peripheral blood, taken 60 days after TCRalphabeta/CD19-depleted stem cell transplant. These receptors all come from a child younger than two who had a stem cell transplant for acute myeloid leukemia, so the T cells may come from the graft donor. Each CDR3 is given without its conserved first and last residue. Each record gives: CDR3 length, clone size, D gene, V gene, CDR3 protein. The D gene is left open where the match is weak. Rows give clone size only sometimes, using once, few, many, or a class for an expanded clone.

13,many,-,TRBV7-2,ASSLPGASYNEQF
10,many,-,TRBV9,ASRSGVYGYT
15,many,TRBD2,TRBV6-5,ASSYALAGAYTGELF
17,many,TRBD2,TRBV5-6,ASSTWAGGLAVDLNEQF
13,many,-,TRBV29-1,SGWLVTANNYEQY
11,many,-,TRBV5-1,ASSLRGIDTQY
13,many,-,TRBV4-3,ASSQNSGSNYEQY
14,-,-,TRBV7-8,ASSLGTAASYNEQF
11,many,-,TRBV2,ASIGLRTDTQY
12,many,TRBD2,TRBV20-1,SATRTSGHDTQY
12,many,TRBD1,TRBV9,ASSQDRGSYEQY
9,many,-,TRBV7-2,ASSPWTADT
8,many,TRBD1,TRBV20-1,SARDREAF
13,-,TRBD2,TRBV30,AWSTGGLARNEQY
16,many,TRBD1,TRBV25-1,AIVVPGQGASGANVLT
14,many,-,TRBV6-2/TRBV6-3,ASSLPKRLNTGELF
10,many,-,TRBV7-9,ASTYLQETQY